This TCR beta chain comes out of a study of blood T cell repertoires in COVID-19. Study overall: Specimens from acute and convalescent COVID-19 originated in the United States, Italy and Spain.

In the authors' workflow: Nucleated cell counts were estimated from reference gene primer amplification. Assay used: immunoSEQ multiplex PCR; TCRdb lists only in-frame clones, some missing. The V and J calls and clone size come from that table; D and trimming were worked out from the DNA. The sample consists of 340,000 or so clones, around 86% of them appearing once. Sequencing input: peripheral blood. The sequence came from a man aged 50-60 years with active or convalescent COVID-19.

CDR3 nucleotides: TGTGCCAGTAGTATTCCGGAGTCCTATGGCTACACCTTC. This sequence encodes CASSIPESYGYTF. The V gene is TRBV19, the J gene TRBJ1-2; D not resolved. Germline lookup yields CDR1 LNHDA and CDR2 SQIVND (reference sequence). Trimming stripped 3 bases from V and 4 bases from J, with 9 bases between. The CDR3 totals 13 residues. The whole variable domain, remainder taken from reference TRBV19 and TRBJ1-2, is DGGITQSPKYLFRKEGQNVTLSCEQNLNHDAMYWYRQDPGQGLRLIYYSQIVNDFQKGDIAEGYSVSREKKESFPLTVTSAQKNPTAFYLCASSIPESYGYTFGSGTRLTVV.